Below are 17 T cell receptor beta chains sequenced from a single sample in a study of blood T cell repertoires in COVID-19. TCRdb keeps only in-frame clones here, not all; method: immunoSEQ multiplex PCR. The sample gives 200,000 to 250,000 clones, 80% to 90% of which show up once; around 4% is in the top ten. The specimen was PBMCs or T cells enriched from blood (not recorded which). Receptors originate from a woman aged 40 to 50 with acute COVID-19.

This clone was observed a single time. V is TRBV29-1 and J is TRBJ2-1; D might be TRBD1 (7 bases). The CDR3 is made up of 12 amino acids. Germline assignment: CDR1 SQVTM and CDR2 ANQGSEA. V was pared by 7 bases and J by 7 bases, with 14 bases between. The CDR3 loop reads CSAHQGGNEQFF. The CDR3 DNA follows: TGCAGCGCTCACCAGGGGGGAAATGAGCAGTTCTTC.

The rearrangement links TRBV28 to TRBJ2-7; 10 bases fit TRBD1. CDR1 is MDHEN and CDR2 is SYDVKM in the germline V gene. This CDR3 is 10 amino acids long. The DNA for the CDR3 is TGTGGGACAGGGGGCTACGAGCAGTACTTC. Encoded protein: CGTGGYEQYF. The full variable domain, its missing parts supplied by reference TRBV28 and TRBJ2-7, is DVKVTQSSRYLVKRTGEKVFLECVQDMDHENMFWYRQDPGLGLRLIYFSYDVKMKEKGDIPEGYSVSREKKERFSLILESASTNQTSMYLCGTGGYEQYFGPGTRLTVT.

V usage is TRBV5-1 and J usage is TRBJ2-2; 7 bases agree with TRBD1. The V gene's germline CDR1 is SGHRS and CDR2 YFSETQ. J lost 5 bases, V lost 4 bases, and 5 bases had no gene match. The CDR3 is 14 amino acids. The CDR3 loop is CASSRNRGTGELFF. As DNA, the CDR3 is TGCGCCAGCAGCAGAAACAGGGGAACCGGGGAGCTGTTTTTT.

Turning to this clone: In the same sample, other DNA sequences code for this CDR3. This chain links TRBV18 with TRBJ2-5; 7 bases line up with TRBD1. J lost 5 bases, V lost 6 bases, and 6 bases had no gene match. There are 13 residues in the CDR3. Germline V lookup: CDR1 KGHSH, CDR2 LQKENI. CDR3 loop: CASSPRQGETQYF. The CDR3 nucleotides are TGTGCCAGCTCCCCTCGACAGGGCGAGACCCAGTACTTC.

CDR3: CASSLLGRGDYNEQFF. CDR3 DNA sequence: TGTGCCAGCAGTTTGTTAGGGAGAGGCGACTACAATGAGCAGTTCTTC. The chain carries TRBV6-5 and TRBJ2-1; tentatively, D is TRBD2 (5 bases). Germline-derived CDR1 and CDR2 are MNHEY and SVGAGI. The CDR3 length is 16 residues. Trimming removed 4 bases from V and 3 bases from J, with 16 bases in between.

The chain combines TRBV7-3 with TRBJ1-1; D possibly corresponds to TRBD1 (5 bases). The CDR3 sequence is 14 residues long. Looked up from germline, CDR1 is SGHTA and CDR2 is FQGTGA. The ends were cut back, 2 bases at V and 5 bases at J, with 12 bases in the middle. CDR3 protein: CASSLQGPQTEAFF. CDR3 nucleotide sequence: TGTGCCAGCAGCTTACAGGGTCCCCAAACTGAAGCTTTCTTT.

The chain is built from TRBV5-6 and TRBJ2-5, with D possibly TRBD1 on 6 matching bases. Germline values: CDR1 SGHDT, CDR2 YYEEEE. The ends were cut back, 2 bases at V and 2 bases at J, with 16 bases in the middle. The CDR3 contains 16 residues. CDR3 nucleotide sequence: TGTGCCAGCAGCTTCGGCAGGGGACGGGAACAAGAGACCCAGTACTTC. This translates into CASSFGRGREQETQYF.

The J gene is TRBJ2-1, the V gene TRBV6-1; 7 bases agree with TRBD1. Germline V CDR1 and CDR2: MNHNS, SASEGT. This CDR3 spans 16 amino acids. Trimming removed 2 bases from V and 0 bases from J; junction bases left unmatched: 4. The CDR3 loop is CASSERDSPSYNEQFF. CDR3 DNA: TGTGCCAGCAGTGAAAGGGACAGCCCCTCCTACAATGAGCAGTTCTTC.

Only a few counts were recorded for this clone. This chain links TRBV19 with TRBJ2-7; 15 bases agree with TRBD2. There are 18 residues in the CDR3. The V segment lost 5 bases and the J segment 4 bases; nucleotides outside the gene matches: 12. The V gene's germline CDR1 is LNHDA and CDR2 SQIVND (reference sequence). The CDR3 nucleotides read TGTGCCAGTAGTGCCGGGACTAGCGGGAGGTCGATTTGGTACGAGCAGTACTTC. This sequence encodes CASSAGTSGRSIWYEQYF.

This chain uses TRBV25-1 with TRBJ2-5; 8 nucleotides match TRBD2. V shed 2 bases, J shed 3 bases, and the junction held 5 bases outside the gene matches. Germline V lookup: CDR1 MGHDK, CDR2 SYGVNS. The CDR3 is 15 amino acids. The CDR3 reads CASSEAGGGKETQYF. CDR3 bases: TGTGCCAGCAGTGAAGCGGGAGGCGGAAAAGAGACCCAGTACTTC.

The chain has TRBV30 and TRBJ1-3; 10 bases map to TRBD1. The CDR3 sequence is 16 residues long. Losses at the gene ends were 4 bases for V and 3 bases for J; bases not matched to a gene: 9. Germline loops: CDR1 GTSNPN, CDR2 SVGIG (reference sequence). CDR3 sequence reads: CAWIQTTGGLGNTIYF. In DNA form, the CDR3 reads TGTGCCTGGATTCAGACGACAGGGGGCCTTGGAAACACCATATATTTT.

The CDR3 coding sequence is TGTGCCAGCAGCTTCCTATCCTCAAGCAATGAGCAGTTCTTC. Residues: CASSFLSSSNEQFF. The chain is built from TRBV5-6 and TRBJ2-1, with unresolved D. This CDR3 is 14 amino acids long. Trimming shortened V by 2 bases and J by 6 bases, and 12 bases separated the two germline ends. Germline V gene lookup returns CDR1 SGHDT and CDR2 YYEEEE.

V usage is TRBV7-2 and J usage is TRBJ2-2, with 9 positions matching TRBD1. The length of the CDR3 is 17 residues. Trimming at V came to 5 bases and at J to 1 base, leaving 8 bases not matched to a gene. Germline loops: CDR1 SGHTA, CDR2 FQGNSA. The CDR3, as DNA: TGTGCCAGCAGCCCACTCCCGGGACAGGGGAACACCGGGGAGCTGTTTTTT. This sequence encodes CASSPLPGQGNTGELFF.

CDR3 region: CATSDPSSGSYNEQFF. The CDR3 DNA follows: TGTGCCACCAGTGATCCCTCTAGCGGGTCCTACAATGAGCAGTTCTTC. The V and J genes are TRBV24-1 and TRBJ2-1; 8 positions agree with TRBD2. CDR3 length: 16 residues. V gave up 3 bases and J gave up 1 base; unmatched junction bases: 4. Germline CDR1 is KGHDR and CDR2 is SFDVKD.

The gene calls are TRBV19 and TRBJ2-3, with 8 bases matching TRBD2. The V gene's germline CDR1 is LNHDA and CDR2 SQIVND (reference sequence). Trimming cost V 4 bases and J 4 bases; bases outside gene matches: 7. This CDR3 has 15 residues. CDR3 in amino acids: CASSNLAGWPDTQYF. The CDR3, as DNA: TGTGCCAGTAGTAACTTAGCGGGATGGCCAGATACGCAGTATTTT.

The chain uses TRBV20-1 and TRBJ2-1, with 9 bases lining up with TRBD2. V was clipped by 5 bases and J by 4 bases; unmatched bases: 6. In germline, CDR1 is DFQATT, CDR2 SNEGSKA (reference sequence). The CDR3 spans 14 residues. The CDR3 region is CSARGLARYNEQFF. The CDR3 DNA is TGCAGTGCTCGTGGACTAGCGAGATACAATGAGCAGTTCTTC.

The rearrangement uses TRBV11-2 and TRBJ2-5; the match to TRBD1 covers 9 bases. CDR1 and CDR2 from the germline V gene are SGHAT and FQNNGV. The CDR3 sequence is 17 residues long. V shed 0 bases, J shed 2 bases, and the junction held 7 bases outside the gene matches. The CDR3 is CASSLDWGQGYQETQYF. Here the CDR3 DNA reads TGTGCCAGCAGCTTAGATTGGGGACAGGGTTATCAAGAGACCCAGTACTTC.